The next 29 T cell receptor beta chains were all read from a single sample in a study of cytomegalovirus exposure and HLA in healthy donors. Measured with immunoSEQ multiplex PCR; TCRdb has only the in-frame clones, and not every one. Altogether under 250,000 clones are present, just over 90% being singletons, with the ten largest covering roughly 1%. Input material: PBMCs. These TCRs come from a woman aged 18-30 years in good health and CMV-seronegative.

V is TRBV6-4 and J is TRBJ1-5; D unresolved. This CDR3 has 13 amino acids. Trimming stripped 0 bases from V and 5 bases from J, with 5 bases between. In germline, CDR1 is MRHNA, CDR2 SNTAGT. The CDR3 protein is CASSDSLYQPQHF. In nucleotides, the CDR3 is TGTGCCAGCAGTGACTCCCTATATCAGCCCCAGCATTTT.

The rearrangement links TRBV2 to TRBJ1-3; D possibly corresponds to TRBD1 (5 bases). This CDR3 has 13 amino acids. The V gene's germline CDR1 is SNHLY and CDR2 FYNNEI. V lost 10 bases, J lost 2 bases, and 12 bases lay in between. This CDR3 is CAIPTETGNTIYF. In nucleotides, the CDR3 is TGTGCCATCCCGACAGAGACTGGAAACACCATATATTTT.

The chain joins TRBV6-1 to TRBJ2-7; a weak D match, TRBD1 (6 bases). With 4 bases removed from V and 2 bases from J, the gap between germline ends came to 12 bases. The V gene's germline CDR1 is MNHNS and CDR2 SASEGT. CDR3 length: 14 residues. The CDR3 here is CASSGTVPPYEQYF. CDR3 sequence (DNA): TGTGCCAGCAGTGGGACAGTTCCCCCCTACGAGCAGTACTTC.

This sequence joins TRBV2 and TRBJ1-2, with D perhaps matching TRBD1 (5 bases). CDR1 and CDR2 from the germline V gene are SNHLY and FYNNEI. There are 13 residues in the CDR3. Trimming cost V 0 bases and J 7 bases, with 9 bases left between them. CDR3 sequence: CASSEAEGVGYTF. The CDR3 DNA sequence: TGTGCCAGCAGTGAAGCCGAAGGGGTTGGCTACACCTTC. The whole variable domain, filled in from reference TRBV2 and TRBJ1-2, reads EPEVTQTPSHQVTQMGQEVILRCVPISNHLYFYWYRQILGQKVEFLVSFYNNEISEKSEIFDDQFSVERPDGSNFTLKIRSTKLEDSAMYFCASSEAEGVGYTFGSGTRLTVV.

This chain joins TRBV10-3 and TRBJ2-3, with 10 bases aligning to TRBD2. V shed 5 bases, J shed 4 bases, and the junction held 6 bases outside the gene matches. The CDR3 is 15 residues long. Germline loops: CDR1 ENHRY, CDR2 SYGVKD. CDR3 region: CAISLTSGQADTQYF. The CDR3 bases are TGTGCCATCAGTCTGACTAGCGGGCAGGCAGATACGCAGTATTTT.

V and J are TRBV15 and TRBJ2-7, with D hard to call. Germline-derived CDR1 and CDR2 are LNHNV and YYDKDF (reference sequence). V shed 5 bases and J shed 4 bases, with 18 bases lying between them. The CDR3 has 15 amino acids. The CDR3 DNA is TGTGCCACCAGCGAGTTTTCAACACAGAAGTACGAGCAGTACTTC. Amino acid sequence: CATSEFSTQKYEQYF.

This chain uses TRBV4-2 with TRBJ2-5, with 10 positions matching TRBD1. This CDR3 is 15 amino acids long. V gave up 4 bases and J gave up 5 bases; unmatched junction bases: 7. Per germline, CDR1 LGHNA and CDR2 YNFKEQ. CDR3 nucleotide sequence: TGTGCCAGCAGCCTTCAGACAGGGGGCGGGGAGACCCAGTACTTC. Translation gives CASSLQTGGGETQYF.

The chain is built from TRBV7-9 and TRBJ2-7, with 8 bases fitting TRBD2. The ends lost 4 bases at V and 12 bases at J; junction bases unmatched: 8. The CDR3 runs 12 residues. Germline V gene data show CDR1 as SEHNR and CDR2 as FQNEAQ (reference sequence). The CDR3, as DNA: TGTGCCAGCAGCTCTAATCAGCGGGAGATGTACTTC. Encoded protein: CASSSNQREMYF. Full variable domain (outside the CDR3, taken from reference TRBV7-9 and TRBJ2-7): DTGVSQNPRHKITKRGQNVTFRCDPISEHNRLYWYRQTLGQGPEFLTYFQNEAQLEKSRLLSDRFSAERPKGSFSTLEIQRTEQGDSAMYLCASSSNQREMYFGPGTRLTVT.

CDR3 coding DNA: TGCGCCAGCGCCAGGACAGGGGGATCCTACGAGCAGTACTTC. This gives the protein CASARTGGSYEQYF. This sequence joins TRBV5-1 and TRBJ2-7; 10 bases map to TRBD1. The CDR3 has 14 residues. CDR1 and CDR2 from the germline V gene are SGHRS and YFSETQ. V gave up 7 bases and J gave up 1 base; unmatched junction bases: 5. The full variable domain, in which reference TRBV5-1 and TRBJ2-7 provide the parts outside the CDR3, is KAGVTQTPRYLIKTRGQQVTLSCSPISGHRSVSWYQQTPGQGLQFLFEYFSETQRNKGNFPGRFSGRQFSNSRSEMNVSTLELGDSALYLCASARTGGSYEQYFGPGTRLTVT.

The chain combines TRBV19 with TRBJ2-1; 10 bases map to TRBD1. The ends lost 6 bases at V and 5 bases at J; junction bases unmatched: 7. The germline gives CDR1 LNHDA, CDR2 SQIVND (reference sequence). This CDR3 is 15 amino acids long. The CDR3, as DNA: TGTGCCAGTAGACCGGGGACAGGGGACCACAATGAGCAGTTCTTC. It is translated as CASRPGTGDHNEQFF.

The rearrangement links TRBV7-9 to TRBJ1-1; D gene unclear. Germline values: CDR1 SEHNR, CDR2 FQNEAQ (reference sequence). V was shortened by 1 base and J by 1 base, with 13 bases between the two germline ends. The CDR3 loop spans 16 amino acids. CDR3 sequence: CASSLVSAGRNTEAFF. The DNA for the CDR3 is TGTGCCAGCAGCTTAGTTTCGGCAGGCAGGAACACTGAAGCTTTCTTT.

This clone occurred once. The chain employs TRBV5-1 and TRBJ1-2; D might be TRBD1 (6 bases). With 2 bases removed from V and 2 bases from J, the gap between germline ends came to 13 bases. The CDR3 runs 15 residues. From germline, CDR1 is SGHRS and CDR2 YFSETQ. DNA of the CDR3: TGCGCCAGCAGCTTTATGCTCGACAGGAACTATGGCTACACCTTC. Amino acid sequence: CASSFMLDRNYGYTF. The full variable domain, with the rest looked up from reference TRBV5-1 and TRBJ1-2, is KAGVTQTPRYLIKTRGQQVTLSCSPISGHRSVSWYQQTPGQGLQFLFEYFSETQRNKGNFPGRFSGRQFSNSRSEMNVSTLELGDSALYLCASSFMLDRNYGYTFGSGTRLTVV.

This CDR3 reads CASMGTGLYEQYF. The DNA of the CDR3 is TGTGCCAGCATGGGGACAGGGTTGTACGAGCAGTACTTC. The chain uses TRBV2 and TRBJ2-7; 9 positions match TRBD1. Per germline, CDR1 SNHLY and CDR2 FYNNEI. The V gene end was trimmed by 7 bases and the J gene end by 4 bases; junction bases not matched to a gene: 5. This CDR3 region has 13 residues.

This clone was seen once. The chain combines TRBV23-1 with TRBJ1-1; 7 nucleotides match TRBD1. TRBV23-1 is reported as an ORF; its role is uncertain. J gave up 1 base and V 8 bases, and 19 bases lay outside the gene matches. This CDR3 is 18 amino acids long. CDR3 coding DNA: TGCGCCAGCCCTTCACCTAACCAGGTCAGGGGGTCGAACACTGAAGCTTTCTTT. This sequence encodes CASPSPNQVRGSNTEAFF.

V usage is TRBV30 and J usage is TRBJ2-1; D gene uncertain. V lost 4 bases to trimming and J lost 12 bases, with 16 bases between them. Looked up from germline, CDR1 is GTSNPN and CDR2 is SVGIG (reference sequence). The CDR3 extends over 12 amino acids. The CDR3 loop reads CAWILSGEAQFF. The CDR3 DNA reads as TGTGCCTGGATCCTTTCCGGAGAGGCGCAGTTCTTC.

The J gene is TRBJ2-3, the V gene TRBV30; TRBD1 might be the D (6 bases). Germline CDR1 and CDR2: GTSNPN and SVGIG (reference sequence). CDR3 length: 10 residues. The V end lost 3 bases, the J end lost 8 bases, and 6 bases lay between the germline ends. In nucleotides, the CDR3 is TGTGCCTGGAGAGGGGGTACGCAGTATTTT. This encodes CAWRGGTQYF.

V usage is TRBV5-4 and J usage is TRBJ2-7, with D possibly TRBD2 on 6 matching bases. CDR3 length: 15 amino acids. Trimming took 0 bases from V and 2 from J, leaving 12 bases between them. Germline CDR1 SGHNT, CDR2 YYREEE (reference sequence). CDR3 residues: CASSLAGGKTYEQYF. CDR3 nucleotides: TGTGCCAGCAGCTTGGCCGGCGGGAAGACCTACGAGCAGTACTTC.

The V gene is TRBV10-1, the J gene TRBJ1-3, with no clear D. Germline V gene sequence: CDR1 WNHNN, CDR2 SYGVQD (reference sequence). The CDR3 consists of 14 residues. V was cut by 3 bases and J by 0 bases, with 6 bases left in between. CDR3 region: CASSDRYSGNTIYF. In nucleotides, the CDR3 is TGCGCCAGCAGTGACCGGTACTCTGGAAACACCATATATTTT.

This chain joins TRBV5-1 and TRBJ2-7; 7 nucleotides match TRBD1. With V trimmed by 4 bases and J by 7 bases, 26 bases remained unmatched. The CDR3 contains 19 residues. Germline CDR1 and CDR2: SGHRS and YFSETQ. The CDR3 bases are TGCGCCAGCAGCGGTTCGGGACAGAGGTCGCTAGGTTCTCGGAGAGAGCAGTACTTC. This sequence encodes CASSGSGQRSLGSRREQYF.

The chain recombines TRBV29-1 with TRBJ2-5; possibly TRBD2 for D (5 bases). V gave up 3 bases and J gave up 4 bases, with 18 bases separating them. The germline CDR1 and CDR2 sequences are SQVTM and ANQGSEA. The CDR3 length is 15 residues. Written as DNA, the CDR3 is TGCAGCGTTGATGACCCTTCCGCAAGCGGAGAGACCCAGTACTTC. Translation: CSVDDPSASGETQYF.

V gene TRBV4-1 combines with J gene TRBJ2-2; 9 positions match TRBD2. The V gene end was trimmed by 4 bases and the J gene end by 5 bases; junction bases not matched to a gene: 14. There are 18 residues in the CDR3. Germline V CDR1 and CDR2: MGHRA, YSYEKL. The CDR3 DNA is TGCGCCAGCAGCCGCGAGTCAGCAGCGGGAGGTGTAACCGGGGAGCTGTTTTTT. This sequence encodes CASSRESAAGGVTGELFF.

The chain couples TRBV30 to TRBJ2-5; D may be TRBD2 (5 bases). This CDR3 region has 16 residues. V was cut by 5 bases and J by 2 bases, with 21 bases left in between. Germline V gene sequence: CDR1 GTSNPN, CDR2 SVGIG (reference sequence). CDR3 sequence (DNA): TGTGCCTGGGGAATGTCGACTACCCTCCTACAAGAGACCCAGTACTTC. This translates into CAWGMSTTLLQETQYF.

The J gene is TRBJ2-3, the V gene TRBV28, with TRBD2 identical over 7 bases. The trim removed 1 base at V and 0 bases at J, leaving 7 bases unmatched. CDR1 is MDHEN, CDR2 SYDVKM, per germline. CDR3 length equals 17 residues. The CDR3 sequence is CASSLSSGLDSTDTQYF. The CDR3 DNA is TGTGCCAGCAGTTTATCGTCCGGACTAGACAGCACAGATACGCAGTATTTT. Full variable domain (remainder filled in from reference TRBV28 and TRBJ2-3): DVKVTQSSRYLVKRTGEKVFLECVQDMDHENMFWYRQDPGLGLRLIYFSYDVKMKEKGDIPEGYSVSREKKERFSLILESASTNQTSMYLCASSLSSGLDSTDTQYFGPGTRLTVL.

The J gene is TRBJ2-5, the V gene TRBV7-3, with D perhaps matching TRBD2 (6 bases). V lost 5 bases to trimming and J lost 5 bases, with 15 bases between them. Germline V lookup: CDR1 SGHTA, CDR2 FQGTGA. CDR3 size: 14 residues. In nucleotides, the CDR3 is TGTGCCAGCAGCCCCAGCAATAGCGGCGAGACCCAGTACTTC. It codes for CASSPSNSGETQYF.

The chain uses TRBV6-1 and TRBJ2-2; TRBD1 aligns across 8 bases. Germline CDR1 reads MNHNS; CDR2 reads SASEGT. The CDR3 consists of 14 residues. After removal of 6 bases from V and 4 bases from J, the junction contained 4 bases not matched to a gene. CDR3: CASREQGVTGELFF. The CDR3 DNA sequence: TGTGCCAGCAGGGAACAGGGGGTCACCGGGGAGCTGTTTTTT.

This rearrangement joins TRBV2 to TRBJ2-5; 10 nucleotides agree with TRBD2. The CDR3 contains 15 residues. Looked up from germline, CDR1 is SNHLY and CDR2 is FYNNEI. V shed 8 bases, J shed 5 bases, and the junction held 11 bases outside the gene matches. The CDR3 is CASGKASGSVETQYF. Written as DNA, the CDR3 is TGTGCCAGCGGTAAGGCTAGCGGGAGCGTGGAGACCCAGTACTTC.

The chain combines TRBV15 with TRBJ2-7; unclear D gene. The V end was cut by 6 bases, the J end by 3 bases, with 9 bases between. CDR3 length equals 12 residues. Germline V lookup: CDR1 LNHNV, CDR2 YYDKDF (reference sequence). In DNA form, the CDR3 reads TGTGCCACCAGTCTGGGCAGCTACGAGCAGTACTTC. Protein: CATSLGSYEQYF.

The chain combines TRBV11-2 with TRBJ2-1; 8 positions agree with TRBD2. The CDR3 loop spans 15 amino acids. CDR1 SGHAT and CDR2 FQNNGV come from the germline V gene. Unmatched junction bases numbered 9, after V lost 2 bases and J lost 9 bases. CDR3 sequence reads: CASSLSPLAGSEQFF. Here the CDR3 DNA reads TGTGCCAGCAGCTTATCCCCTCTAGCGGGTAGTGAGCAGTTCTTC.

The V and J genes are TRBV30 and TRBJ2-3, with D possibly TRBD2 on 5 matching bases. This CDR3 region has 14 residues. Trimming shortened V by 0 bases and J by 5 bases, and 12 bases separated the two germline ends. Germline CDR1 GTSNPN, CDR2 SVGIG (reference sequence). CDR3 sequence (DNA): TGTGCCTGGAGTGTAACCCTAGCAGAAGATACGCAGTATTTT. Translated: CAWSVTLAEDTQYF.